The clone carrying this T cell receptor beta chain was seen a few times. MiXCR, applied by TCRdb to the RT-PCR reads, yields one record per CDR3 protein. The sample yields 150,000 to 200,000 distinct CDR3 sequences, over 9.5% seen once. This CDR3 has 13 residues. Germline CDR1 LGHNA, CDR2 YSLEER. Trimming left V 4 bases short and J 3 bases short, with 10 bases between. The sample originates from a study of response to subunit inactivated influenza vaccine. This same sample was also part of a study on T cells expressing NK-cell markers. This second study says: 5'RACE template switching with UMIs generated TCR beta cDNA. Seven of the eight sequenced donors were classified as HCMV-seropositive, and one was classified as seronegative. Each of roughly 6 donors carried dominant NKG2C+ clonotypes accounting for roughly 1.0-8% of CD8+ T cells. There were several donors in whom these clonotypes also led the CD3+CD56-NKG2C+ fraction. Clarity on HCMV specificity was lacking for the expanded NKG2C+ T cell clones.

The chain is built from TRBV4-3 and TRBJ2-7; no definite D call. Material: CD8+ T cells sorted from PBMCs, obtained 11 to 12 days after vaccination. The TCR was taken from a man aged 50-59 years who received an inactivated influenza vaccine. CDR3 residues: CASSPDTNYEQYF. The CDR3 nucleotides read TGCGCCAGCAGCCCTGACACCAACTACGAGCAGTACTTC.